A selection of T cell receptor beta chains follows, all from one sample in a study of OX40 agonist ivuxolimab in advanced cancers. Assay: immunoSEQ multiplex PCR; the TCRdb copy retains only in-frame clones and omits some. The sample includes about 71,000 clones, approximately 84% of them seen just once. The sequences come from CD4+ or CD8+ T cells sorted from blood, collected in a trial of the OX40 agonist ivuxolimab. The receptors stem from an adult with an advanced solid tumor such as melanoma, head and neck, liver or kidney cancer. Both conserved end residues are part of each CDR3. Fields, in order: V gene, D gene, J gene, clone size, CDR3 DNA, CDR3 protein. The D gene is left open where the match is weak. Part of the rows lack a size; the others show once, few, many or a class for expanded clones.

v_gene: TRBV6-5; d_gene: TRBD1; j_gene: TRBJ2-1; abundance: once; CDR3nt: TGTGCCAGCAGTCGAGGGGGCGCAGACCCCAATGAGCAGTTCTTC; CDR3aa: CASSRGGADPNEQFF
v_gene: TRBV7-3; d_gene: NA; j_gene: TRBJ1-1; abundance: NA; CDR3nt: TGTGCCAGCAGCTTATTCAGAGACACTGAAGCTTTCTTT; CDR3aa: CASSLFRDTEAFF
v_gene: TRBV7-7; d_gene: NA; j_gene: TRBJ2-2; abundance: NA; CDR3nt: TGTGCCAGCAGCTTAGTCGGCAGCGCGAACACCGGGGAGCTGTTTTTT; CDR3aa: CASSLVGSANTGELFF
v_gene: TRBV27; d_gene: NA; j_gene: TRBJ2-2; abundance: NA; CDR3nt: TGTGCCAGCAGCTCGGGACTCAACACCGGGGAGCTGTTTTTT; CDR3aa: CASSSGLNTGELFF
v_gene: TRBV9; d_gene: NA; j_gene: TRBJ1-1; abundance: NA; CDR3nt: TGTGCCAGCAGCGTAGTTCCGGACATGAACACTGAAGCTTTCTTT; CDR3aa: CASSVVPDMNTEAFF
v_gene: TRBV5-1; d_gene: NA; j_gene: TRBJ1-1; abundance: NA; CDR3nt: TGCGCCAGCAGCCCCAGGGTAGGGAGGATGAACACTGAAGCTTTCTTT; CDR3aa: CASSPRVGRMNTEAFF
v_gene: TRBV5-1; d_gene: TRBD1; j_gene: TRBJ2-7; abundance: once; CDR3nt: TGCGCCAGCAGCTTGGGGACAGGGAGCTCCTACGAGCAGTACTTC; CDR3aa: CASSLGTGSSYEQYF
v_gene: TRBV30; d_gene: NA; j_gene: TRBJ2-1; abundance: NA; CDR3nt: TGTGCCTGGAGTGAAAAGAATGAGCAGTTCTTC; CDR3aa: CAWSEKNEQFF
v_gene: TRBV15; d_gene: NA; j_gene: TRBJ2-7; abundance: NA; CDR3nt: TGTGCCACCAGCAGAGATCGAGGGCTTGAGCCCGAGCAGTACTTC; CDR3aa: CATSRDRGLEPEQYF
v_gene: TRBV6-6; d_gene: TRBD1; j_gene: TRBJ2-7; abundance: NA; CDR3nt: TGTGCCAGCAGGGGGGGACAGGTCCCCTCCTACGAGCAGTACTTC; CDR3aa: CASRGGQVPSYEQYF
v_gene: TRBV19; d_gene: NA; j_gene: TRBJ1-1; abundance: NA; CDR3nt: TGTGCCAGTAAGGAACAGGGCCATAAGGGAGCTTTCTTT; CDR3aa: CASKEQGHKGAFF
v_gene: TRBV11-2; d_gene: NA; j_gene: TRBJ1-2; abundance: NA; CDR3nt: TGTGCCAGCAGCCATCAGAGGGAGTATGGCTACACCTTC; CDR3aa: CASSHQREYGYTF
v_gene: TRBV29-1; d_gene: NA; j_gene: TRBJ2-1; abundance: NA; CDR3nt: TGCAGCGTTGAAGCGGCACTGGATCCCTACAATGAGCAGTTCTTC; CDR3aa: CSVEAALDPYNEQFF
v_gene: TRBV7-6; d_gene: NA; j_gene: TRBJ1-1; abundance: NA; CDR3nt: TGTGCCAGCAGCTTAGGAACAAGGCAGAACACTGAAGCTTTCTTT; CDR3aa: CASSLGTRQNTEAFF
v_gene: TRBV20-1; d_gene: NA; j_gene: TRBJ2-7; abundance: NA; CDR3nt: TGCAGTGCTAGAGACAAGGAGCAGTACTTC; CDR3aa: CSARDKEQYF
v_gene: TRBV7-2; d_gene: NA; j_gene: TRBJ2-4; abundance: once; CDR3nt: TGTGCCAGCAGCTTAGTTGTCCAGGTAGCCAAAAACATTCAGTACTTC; CDR3aa: CASSLVVQVAKNIQYF
v_gene: TRBV28; d_gene: NA; j_gene: TRBJ2-4; abundance: NA; CDR3nt: TGTGCCAGCAAACAAGGGACTTCGGGGCCCCAGATTCAGTACTTC; CDR3aa: CASKQGTSGPQIQYF
v_gene: TRBV2; d_gene: NA; j_gene: TRBJ2-1; abundance: NA; CDR3nt: TGTGCCAGCAGGGAAATCGATCCACGGAAACACTCCTACAATGAGCAGTTCTTC; CDR3aa: CASREIDPRKHSYNEQFF
v_gene: TRBV25-1; d_gene: NA; j_gene: TRBJ2-7; abundance: NA; CDR3nt: TGTGCCAGCGGAAGGGGGGGCAGAACATACGAGCAGTACTTC; CDR3aa: CASGRGGRTYEQYF
v_gene: TRBV20-1; d_gene: NA; j_gene: TRBJ2-5; abundance: once; CDR3nt: TGCAGTGCGCCCGCCCAAGAGACCCAGTACTTC; CDR3aa: CSAPAQETQYF
v_gene: TRBV28; d_gene: NA; j_gene: TRBJ2-7; abundance: NA; CDR3nt: TGTGCCAGCATCCTTGGGAGGGGGCGTGTATACGAGCAGTACTTC; CDR3aa: CASILGRGRVYEQYF
v_gene: TRBV5-6; d_gene: TRBD1; j_gene: TRBJ2-3; abundance: NA; CDR3nt: TGTGCCAGCAGCTTGCCGGGACAGGGTAGCACAGATACGCAGTATTTT; CDR3aa: CASSLPGQGSTDTQYF
v_gene: TRBV19; d_gene: NA; j_gene: TRBJ2-1; abundance: NA; CDR3nt: TGTGCCAGTAGTAGAGGAGGATCGACCTACAATGAGCAGTTCTTC; CDR3aa: CASSRGGSTYNEQFF
v_gene: TRBV5-6; d_gene: TRBD1; j_gene: TRBJ2-5; abundance: NA; CDR3nt: TGTGCCAGCAGCACGGGACAGGTCTACCAAGAGACCCAGTACTTC; CDR3aa: CASSTGQVYQETQYF
v_gene: TRBV6-6; d_gene: NA; j_gene: TRBJ2-5; abundance: NA; CDR3nt: TGTGCCAGCAGTTACGGGCGCGGAGTGGAGACCCAGTACTTC; CDR3aa: CASSYGRGVETQYF
v_gene: TRBV11-2; d_gene: TRBD1; j_gene: TRBJ2-5; abundance: NA; CDR3nt: TGTGCCAGCAGCTTAGATTCTAGAACAGGGGAGAGCCAGTACTTC; CDR3aa: CASSLDSRTGESQYF
v_gene: TRBV9; d_gene: NA; j_gene: TRBJ1-3; abundance: NA; CDR3nt: TGTGCCAGCAGCTCCCGGACCTCTGGAAACACCATATATTTT; CDR3aa: CASSSRTSGNTIYF
v_gene: TRBV5-1; d_gene: TRBD1; j_gene: TRBJ1-1; abundance: NA; CDR3nt: TGCGCCAGCAGCCAATTGGGGACAGGAACTGAAGCTTTCTTT; CDR3aa: CASSQLGTGTEAFF
v_gene: TRBV7-9; d_gene: TRBD2; j_gene: TRBJ2-3; abundance: once; CDR3nt: TGTGCCAGCAGCTTTACCCATCTGACTAGCGGATTCACAGATACGCAGTATTTT; CDR3aa: CASSFTHLTSGFTDTQYF
v_gene: TRBV4-1; d_gene: TRBD1; j_gene: TRBJ1-3; abundance: few; CDR3nt: TGCGCCAGCAGCAACCACAGGGGAAGCTCTGGAAACACCATATATTTT; CDR3aa: CASSNHRGSSGNTIYF
v_gene: TRBV5-5; d_gene: NA; j_gene: TRBJ1-1; abundance: NA; CDR3nt: TGTGCCAGCAGCTTTCAGACGGCGAACACTGAAGCTTTCTTT; CDR3aa: CASSFQTANTEAFF
v_gene: TRBV11-3; d_gene: TRBD2; j_gene: TRBJ2-1; abundance: NA; CDR3nt: TGTGCCAGCAGCTTGGGCGGGAGCCTCAATGAGCAGTTCTTC; CDR3aa: CASSLGGSLNEQFF
v_gene: TRBV2; d_gene: NA; j_gene: TRBJ2-5; abundance: NA; CDR3nt: TGTGCCAGCAGTATAGAAAAGACCCAGTACTTC; CDR3aa: CASSIEKTQYF
v_gene: TRBV29-1; d_gene: NA; j_gene: TRBJ1-1; abundance: NA; CDR3nt: TGCAGCGCCCTCTCCGCTTTCCGGGACAATGAAGCTTTCTTT; CDR3aa: CSALSAFRDNEAFF
v_gene: TRBV6-4; d_gene: NA; j_gene: TRBJ2-1; abundance: NA; CDR3nt: TGTGCCAGCAGGAGGGAATCTGTGGGCAATGAGCAGTTCTTC; CDR3aa: CASRRESVGNEQFF
v_gene: TRBV5-6; d_gene: TRBD1; j_gene: TRBJ2-5; abundance: NA; CDR3nt: TGTGCCAGCAGCTACAGGGGAGAGGGGACCCAGTACTTC; CDR3aa: CASSYRGEGTQYF
v_gene: TRBV5-6; d_gene: TRBD1; j_gene: TRBJ1-1; abundance: NA; CDR3nt: TGTGCCAGCAGCCTTTGGCCGGGACAGGGGGCGGACACTGAAGCTTTCTTT; CDR3aa: CASSLWPGQGADTEAFF
v_gene: TRBV7-2; d_gene: NA; j_gene: TRBJ2-2; abundance: NA; CDR3nt: TGTGCCAGCCCGACGACGAGGGAATCGAACACCGGGGAGCTGTTTTTT; CDR3aa: CASPTTRESNTGELFF
v_gene: TRBV27; d_gene: TRBD1; j_gene: TRBJ1-5; abundance: NA; CDR3nt: TGTGCCAGCAGTCCGGGGGACAGTCCCTTTAGCAATCAGCCCCAGCATTTT; CDR3aa: CASSPGDSPFSNQPQHF
v_gene: TRBV7-2; d_gene: NA; j_gene: TRBJ1-5; abundance: once; CDR3nt: TGTGCCAGCAGCACCGAGGGACTTAGCAATCAGCCCCAGCATTTT; CDR3aa: CASSTEGLSNQPQHF
v_gene: TRBV6-1; d_gene: NA; j_gene: TRBJ1-1; abundance: NA; CDR3nt: TGTGCCAGCACGAGAGGAGGGAACACTGAAGCTTTCTTT; CDR3aa: CASTRGGNTEAFF
v_gene: TRBV28; d_gene: TRBD1; j_gene: TRBJ1-5; abundance: NA; CDR3nt: TGTGCCAGCAGTTCTGGGACAGGGATTTATCAGCCCCAGCATTTT; CDR3aa: CASSSGTGIYQPQHF